The 25 T cell receptor beta chains in this list originate from one sample, sequenced in a study of T cell responses to AZD1222 COVID-19 vaccine (dated by TCRdb to the early 2020s). The time point tag for this specimen amounts to: baseline before first vaccination. The library was made by the immunoSEQ multiplex PCR assay. Not all clones reach the TCRdb copy of this immuneACCESS table, which keeps in-frame sequences only. Checked studies attribute under half of the gap to unresolved V genes and leave the rest unexplained. The sample has about 76,000 clones on record, around 90% of them singletons. Of the sample, roughly 4.2% is held by the ten largest clones. The sample was peripheral blood, taken on day 0 of AZD1222 vaccination. These TCRs come from an adult in good health.

The chain has TRBV5-1 and TRBJ1-5; no clear D. From germline, CDR1 is SGHRS and CDR2 YFSETQ. Trimming shortened V by 0 bases and J by 6 bases, and 13 bases separated the two germline ends. CDR3 length: 15 amino acids. Written as DNA, the CDR3 is TGCGCCAGCAGCTTGGTCGGAGGCGGCGGTCAGCCCCAGCATTTT. It specifies CASSLVGGGGQPQHF.

The genes are TRBV28 and TRBJ1-1; TRBD1 matches 9 bases. The CDR3 is made up of 16 amino acids. CDR1 is MDHEN and CDR2 is SYDVKM in the germline V gene. The trim removed 8 bases at V and 0 bases at J, leaving 10 bases unmatched. Written as DNA, the CDR3 is TGTGCCAGCTTGACAGGGGGACAGCTGGTGAACACTGAAGCTTTCTTT. This gives the protein CASLTGGQLVNTEAFF.

The rearrangement uses TRBV12-3 or TRBV12-4 and TRBJ1-2; tentative D call: TRBD1 (6 bases). The V end was cut by 5 bases, the J end by 9 bases, with 16 bases between. This CDR3 contains 13 residues. The CDR3 loop reads CASSVRGAASYTF. CDR3 DNA sequence: TGTGCCAGCAGTGTAAGGGGGGCTGCGAGCTACACCTTC.

The gene calls are TRBV3-1 (or the pseudogene TRBV3-2) and TRBJ1-2; D gene ambiguous. This CDR3 has 15 residues. Germline assignment: CDR1 LGHDT and CDR2 YNNKEL (reference sequence). Trimming took off 1 base at V and 4 bases at J, with 13 bases between the two ends. The CDR3 sequence: CASSQGGTGSYGYTF. The DNA for the CDR3 is TGTGCCAGCAGCCAAGGGGGAACGGGATCCTATGGCTACACCTTC.

V gene TRBV6-5 combines with J gene TRBJ2-3, with D possibly TRBD2 on 5 matching bases. CDR1 and CDR2 from the germline V gene are MNHEY and SVGAGI. The CDR3 is made up of 15 amino acids. With 4 bases removed from V and 4 bases from J, the gap between germline ends came to 15 bases. This CDR3 is CASSSWTAEADTQYF. The DNA of the CDR3 is TGTGCCAGCAGTTCTTGGACTGCCGAGGCAGATACGCAGTATTTT.

This sequence joins TRBV28 and TRBJ1-2, with D tentatively TRBD1 (5 bases). CDR1 and CDR2 (germline): MDHEN, SYDVKM. The CDR3 consists of 14 residues. Trimming stripped 5 bases from V and 2 bases from J, with 12 bases between. As DNA, the CDR3 is TGTGCCAGCAGTCCGCAGGGAGCAAACTATGGCTACACCTTC. Amino acids: CASSPQGANYGYTF.

V gene TRBV12-3 or TRBV12-4 combines with J gene TRBJ1-1; no firm D call. The CDR3 extends over 13 amino acids. Between the trimmed V and J ends, which lost 3 bases and 1 base, there was a span of 6 bases. CDR3 bases: TGTGCCAGCAGTTTTCAGTGGAACACTGAAGCTTTCTTT. Residues: CASSFQWNTEAFF.

The chain has TRBV4-3 and TRBJ1-1; D not resolved. The CDR3 is 15 amino acids. The germline CDR1 and CDR2 sequences are LGHNA and YSLEER. V was shortened by 4 bases and J by 5 bases, with 17 bases between the two germline ends. CDR3 in DNA: TGCGCCAGCAGCCCTCCAACGGGAGGTGGGACTGAAGCTTTCTTT. Translating gives CASSPPTGGGTEAFF.

V usage is TRBV19 and J usage is TRBJ1-1; D gene uncertain. The CDR3 consists of 14 residues. The V gene's germline CDR1 is LNHDA and CDR2 SQIVND (reference sequence). Trimming took off 3 bases at V and 0 bases at J, with 8 bases between the two ends. The CDR3 sequence: CASSIGHMNTEAFF. The CDR3 nucleotides are TGTGCCAGTAGTATCGGGCACATGAACACTGAAGCTTTCTTT.

This chain uses TRBV5-1 with TRBJ1-5; D not resolved. The V gene's germline CDR1 is SGHRS and CDR2 YFSETQ. Trimming cost V 4 bases and J 0 bases, with 11 bases left between them. The CDR3 is made up of 15 amino acids. CDR3 residues: CASSPAGDSNQPQHF. DNA for the CDR3: TGCGCCAGCAGCCCCGCTGGAGATAGCAATCAGCCCCAGCATTTT.

V is TRBV30 and J is TRBJ1-5, with 9 bases fitting TRBD1. The CDR3 spans 18 residues. Germline V gene data show CDR1 as GTSNPN and CDR2 as SVGIG (reference sequence). The junction had 12 bases not matched to a gene; V was cut back by 1 base and J by 2 bases. In DNA, the CDR3 is TGTGCCTGGAGTGCTTCCCGGACAGGGGTTGGAGGCAATCAGCCCCAGCATTTT. Amino acids: CAWSASRTGVGGNQPQHF.

The gene calls are TRBV7-2 and TRBJ1-4; a possible D gene is TRBD1 (6 bases). Trimming took 5 bases from V and 3 from J, leaving 13 bases between them. CDR1 is SGHTA, CDR2 FQGNSA, per germline. This CDR3 is built from 15 residues. The CDR3 nucleotides are TGTGCCAGCAGCCCGGACAGAGGACCTAATGAAAAACTGTTTTTT. It codes for CASSPDRGPNEKLFF.

This chain links TRBV2 with TRBJ1-5; D may be TRBD1 (6 bases). V shed 6 bases and J shed 4 bases, with 16 bases lying between them. The germline CDR1 and CDR2 sequences are SNHLY and FYNNEI. This CDR3 is 15 amino acids long. In DNA form, the CDR3 reads TGTGCCAGCAGGCCAAGGGGGGTGTTTAATCAGCCCCAGCATTTT. Its protein is CASRPRGVFNQPQHF.

This clone turned up a few times. The gene calls are TRBV13 and TRBJ2-6; 7 nucleotides align to TRBD2. This CDR3 has 18 residues. V lost 2 bases, J lost 0 bases, and 7 bases stayed unmatched. Germline loops: CDR1 PRHDT, CDR2 FYEKMQ (reference sequence). Written as DNA, the CDR3 is TGTGCCAGCAGCTTATGGCAGGGAGGGAGCTCTGGGGCCAACGTCCTGACTTTC. Translation gives CASSLWQGGSSGANVLTF.

The gene calls are TRBV5-1 and TRBJ1-6; D is ambiguous. This CDR3 comprises 15 residues. The germline CDR1 and CDR2 sequences are SGHRS and YFSETQ. Trimming left V 0 bases short and J 5 bases short, with 9 bases between. The CDR3 here is CASSLDGEDNSPLHF. CDR3 coding DNA: TGCGCCAGCAGCTTGGATGGGGAGGATAATTCACCCCTCCACTTT.

This clone was observed once. The V call is TRBV6-6, the J call TRBJ1-5; no firm D call. This CDR3 region has 16 residues. V was cut by 0 bases and J by 5 bases, with 14 bases left in between. Germline CDR1 is MNHNY and CDR2 is SVGAGI (reference sequence). The CDR3 protein is CASSYSTPTLHQPQHF. The CDR3 bases are TGTGCCAGCAGTTACTCGACCCCAACCCTACATCAGCCCCAGCATTTT.

The rearrangement uses TRBV27 and TRBJ2-6; D gene ambiguous. CDR1 and CDR2 (germline): MNHEY, SMNVEV (reference sequence). Trimming removed 7 bases at V and 0 bases at J, with 4 bases between. There are 13 residues in the CDR3. CDR3 protein: CASKVSGANVLTF. CDR3 DNA sequence: TGTGCCAGCAAGGTCTCTGGGGCCAACGTCCTGACTTTC.

The genes are TRBV29-1 and TRBJ1-2; TRBD1 agrees at 8 bases. Unmatched junction bases numbered 6, after V lost 4 bases and J lost 5 bases. The CDR3 loop spans 13 amino acids. Germline CDR1 and CDR2: SQVTM and ANQGSEA. The CDR3: CSVVQGADYGYTF. CDR3 in DNA: TGCAGCGTTGTGCAGGGGGCGGATTATGGCTACACCTTC.

DNA of the CDR3: TGTGCCAGCGTTAAGGAGGAGAACACTGAAGCTTTCTTT. This sequence encodes CASVKEENTEAFF. The chain uses TRBV6-5 and TRBJ1-1; D call uncertain. This CDR3 comprises 13 residues. The V gene's germline CDR1 is MNHEY and CDR2 SVGAGI. V lost 8 bases and J lost 1, with 11 bases in between.

The V and J genes are TRBV24-1 and TRBJ2-7; possibly TRBD2 for D (6 bases). V was cut by 3 bases and J by 0 bases, with 11 bases left in between. This CDR3 is built from 15 residues. Germline V gene data show CDR1 as KGHDR and CDR2 as SFDVKD. The CDR3 region is CATSDQRTISYEQYF. The CDR3 DNA reads as TGTGCCACCAGTGATCAAAGGACTATCTCCTACGAGCAGTACTTC.

This chain uses TRBV3-1 (or the pseudogene TRBV3-2) with TRBJ2-1; D gene ambiguous. Germline loops: CDR1 LGHDT, CDR2 YNNKEL (reference sequence). This CDR3 comprises 15 residues. Trimming took 2 bases from V and 0 from J, leaving 8 bases between them. As DNA, the CDR3 is TGTGCCAGCAGCCAACCGATCAGCTCCTACAATGAGCAGTTCTTC. It translates to CASSQPISSYNEQFF.

The V and J genes are TRBV4-3 and TRBJ1-2; tentative D call: TRBD1 (6 bases). Trimming cost V 1 base and J 6 bases, with 15 bases left between them. There are 15 residues in the CDR3. Per germline, CDR1 LGHNA and CDR2 YSLEER. CDR3 in amino acids: CASSQGETGLDGYTF. The CDR3 coding sequence is TGCGCCAGCAGCCAAGGCGAAACAGGGTTGGATGGCTACACCTTC.

The chain recombines TRBV6-5 with TRBJ1-1, with TRBD1 as a possible D gene (5 bases). The CDR3 has 15 residues. Per germline, CDR1 MNHEY and CDR2 SVGAGI. V was trimmed by 8 bases and J by 3 bases, leaving 19 bases between them. The DNA of the CDR3 is TGTGCCAGCCGACTCGAAGAGGGGAGGGACACTGAAGCTTTCTTT. This encodes CASRLEEGRDTEAFF.

This rearrangement joins TRBV11-1 to TRBJ2-3; weak D call: TRBD2 (5 bases). CDR1 is SGHAT, CDR2 FQDESV, per germline (reference sequence). Trimming shortened V by 0 bases and J by 2 bases, and 6 bases separated the two germline ends. The CDR3 length is 14 residues. The CDR3 nucleotides read TGTGCCAGCAGCTTAGCGGGAGTCACAGATACGCAGTATTTT. Translation: CASSLAGVTDTQYF.

The genes are TRBV4-3 and TRBJ1-2; D is perhaps TRBD1 (5 bases). The CDR3 runs 15 residues. CDR1 is LGHNA and CDR2 is YSLEER in the germline V gene. V was pared by 0 bases and J by 6 bases, with 14 bases between. The CDR3 region has the DNA TGCGCCAGCAGCCAAGACCTTGGCAGGGAGGATGGCTACACCTTC. Translation gives CASSQDLGREDGYTF.